The following is a T cell receptor beta chain sequence with its context. Reverse transcription of 0.5 to 1 ug RNA was performed with random hexamers. TCRdb recomputed calls from the immunoSEQ multiplex PCR reads with MiXCR, one row per CDR3 protein. The data contain some 130,000 distinct CDR3 sequences, less than 95% of them singletons. This record belongs to a study of CD8 T cells in Susac syndrome. Germline loops: CDR1 LGHDT, CDR2 YNNKEL (reference sequence). Trimming cost V 1 base and J 5 bases, with 9 bases left between them. The length of the CDR3 is 13 residues. Sequencing input: CD4+ T cells from PBMCs. The receptor comes from a human donor with multiple sclerosis. The chain is built from TRBV3-1 and TRBJ2-7; D perhaps matches TRBD2 (6 bases). The DNA of the CDR3 is TGTGCCAGCAGCCAAGTGCCGGGGGACGAGCAGTACTTC. This codes for CASSQVPGDEQYF.